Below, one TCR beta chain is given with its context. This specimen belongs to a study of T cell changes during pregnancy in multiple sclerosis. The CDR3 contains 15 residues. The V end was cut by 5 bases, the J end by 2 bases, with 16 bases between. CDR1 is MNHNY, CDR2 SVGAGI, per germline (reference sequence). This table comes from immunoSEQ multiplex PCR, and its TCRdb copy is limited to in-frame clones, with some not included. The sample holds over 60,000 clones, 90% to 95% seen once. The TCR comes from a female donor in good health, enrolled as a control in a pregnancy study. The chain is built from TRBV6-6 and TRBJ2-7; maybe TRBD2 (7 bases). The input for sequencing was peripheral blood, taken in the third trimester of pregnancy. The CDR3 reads CASSLGGGRPYEQYF. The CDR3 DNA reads TGTGCCAGCAGTCTGGGAGGGGGTAGGCCCTACGAGCAGTACTTC.